These T cell receptor beta chains were read from a single sample in a study of shared clonotypes between healthy human individuals. The table came from immunoSEQ multiplex PCR; TCRdb's copy has only in-frame clones and leaves some out. The profile shows about 2.1 million clones, around 93% of them singletons. Sequencing was done on a sample of naive CD8+ T cells from PBMCs. All receptors come from a man in his late teens or twenties in good health. Some clones in this sample may be carry-over from other donors' samples. Both conserved end residues are part of each CDR3. Fields, in order: J gene, V gene, CDR3 protein.

TRBJ2-7	TRBV2	CASMWGMAGVSYEQYF
TRBJ2-5	TRBV18	CASSPPTLAGVRETQYF
TRBJ2-3	TRBV27	CASSFAAGDVGTDTQYF
TRBJ1-4	TRBV4-1	CASSPPESVREKLFF
TRBJ1-4	TRBV9	CASSVGSNEKLFF
TRBJ1-2	TRBV27	CASRIASQKGYGYTF
TRBJ2-7	TRBV10-3	CAINPGTSGTEQYF
TRBJ2-1	TRBV4-3	CASSLDSMEQFF
TRBJ2-1	TRBV5-1	CATRPLEGNEQFF
TRBJ1-5	TRBV7-9	CASSFISNQPQHF
TRBJ1-2	TRBV11-2	CASSLGDRGLRYYGYTF
TRBJ2-7	TRBV6-1	CASSETGFPYEQYF
TRBJ2-7	TRBV6-5	CASSYSWDSYEQYF
TRBJ2-7	TRBV5-6	CASSTPDRGGNEQYF
TRBJ2-6	TRBV19	CASSKGPRANVLTF
TRBJ2-3	TRBV6-1	CASSEMGRGSTDTQYF
TRBJ1-5	TRBV28	CASSLVSSNQPQHF
TRBJ2-7	TRBV4-1	CASSQVKGEMTYEQYF
TRBJ2-1	TRBV7-8	CASSDRASTLNEQFF
TRBJ2-5	TRBV6-5	CASSYVGREETQYF
TRBJ2-1	TRBV27	CASSPSAGAFYNEQFF
TRBJ2-5	TRBV9	CASTYSGRSQETQYF
TRBJ2-7	TRBV4-1	CASSPRERPIGEQYF
TRBJ1-2	TRBV19	CASSSRRGGDYGYTF
TRBJ1-2	TRBV28	CASRVKGQGDYGYTF
TRBJ1-4	TRBV19	CASRHNRDRNEKLFF
TRBJ1-2	TRBV11-2	CASRATVFYGYTF
TRBJ2-1	TRBV27	CASSLFLGSYNEQFF
TRBJ2-7	TRBV5-1	CASSTTEDRATYEQYF
TRBJ2-3	TRBV27	CASTGGEINGDTQYF
TRBJ2-1	TRBV27	CASIGGPSRYNEQFF
TRBJ1-1	TRBV28	CASSALTGTEAFF
TRBJ2-2	TRBV7-9	CASSPPGQGATGELFF
TRBJ2-6	TRBV9	CASSPRTGAVGANVLTF
TRBJ2-5	TRBV7-9	CASSFPDRGRKETQYF
TRBJ2-7	TRBV15	CATSRDLTASSYEQYF
TRBJ2-1	TRBV12-5	CASGLGFGAVQYNEQFF
TRBJ2-2	TRBV5-1	CASSGPGLAGYTGELFF
TRBJ1-5	TRBV28	CASSPRTGGRREPQHF